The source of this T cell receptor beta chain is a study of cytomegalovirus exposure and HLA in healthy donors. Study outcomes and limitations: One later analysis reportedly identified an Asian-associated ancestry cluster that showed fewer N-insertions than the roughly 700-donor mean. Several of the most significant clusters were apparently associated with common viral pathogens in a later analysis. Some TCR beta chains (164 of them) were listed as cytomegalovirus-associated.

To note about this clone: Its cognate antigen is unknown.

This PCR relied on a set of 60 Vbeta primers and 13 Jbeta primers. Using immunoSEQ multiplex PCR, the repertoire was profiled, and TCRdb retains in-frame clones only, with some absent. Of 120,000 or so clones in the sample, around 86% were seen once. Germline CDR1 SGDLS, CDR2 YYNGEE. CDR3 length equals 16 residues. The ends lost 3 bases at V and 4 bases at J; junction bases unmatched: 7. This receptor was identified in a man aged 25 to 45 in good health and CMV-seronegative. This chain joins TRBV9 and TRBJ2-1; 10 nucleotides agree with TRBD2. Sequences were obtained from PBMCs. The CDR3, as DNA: TGTGCCAGCAGCGCCCGGACTAGCGGCGAGTACAATGAGCAGTTCTTC. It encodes CASSARTSGEYNEQFF. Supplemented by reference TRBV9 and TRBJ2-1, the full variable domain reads DSGVTQTPKHLITATGQRVTLRCSPRSGDLSVYWYQQSLDQGLQFLIQYYNGEERAKGNILERFSAQQFPDLHSELNLSSLELGDSALYFCASSARTSGEYNEQFFGPGTRLTVL.